One sample yielded the 13 T cell receptor beta chains listed below, sequenced in a study of blood T cell repertoires in COVID-19. Using immunoSEQ multiplex PCR, the repertoire was profiled, and TCRdb retains in-frame clones only, with some absent. The data show about 220,000 clones, with 84% seen just once and roughly 2.3% held by the top ten. Sequenced sample: peripheral blood. The source is a woman aged 55 to 70 with acute or convalescent COVID-19.

The chain's CDR3 is CASSLRRVTGELFF. In DNA form, the CDR3 reads TGTGCCAGCAGCCTACGCAGGGTGACCGGGGAGCTGTTTTTT. The J gene is TRBJ2-2, the V gene TRBV9; possible D gene TRBD1, 5 bases. Germline CDR1 and CDR2: SGDLS and YYNGEE. The length of the CDR3 is 14 residues. V was cut by 4 bases and J by 5 bases, with 12 bases left in between.

The CDR3 here is CASKSEGASGAFF. CDR3 coding DNA: TGTGCCAGCAAATCTGAGGGGGCGTCAGGAGCTTTCTTT. The chain uses TRBV7-8 and TRBJ1-1; TRBD1 matches 7 bases. V lost 7 bases, J lost 10 bases, and 12 bases stayed unmatched. Germline V gives CDR1 SGHVS, CDR2 FQNEAQ. The CDR3 has 13 residues.

Points on this clone: No conserved phenylalanine or tryptophan ends this CDR3, so it is likely a read error. No DNA is shown, since the ends of the CDR3 on it are uncertain; the CDR3 is the one TCRdb lists. The J gene is TRBJ2-6, the V gene TRBV6-2 or TRBV6-3; TRBD1 is the table's D call, not checked against the DNA. 14 amino acids form the CDR3, both terminal residues included. Per germline, CDR1 MNHEY and CDR2 SVGEGT. The chain's CDR3 is CASSYSIWGQNDIR.

This clone was observed a handful of times. The rearrangement joins TRBV7-2 to TRBJ1-2, with 9 bases aligning to TRBD1. V lost 5 bases and J lost 0; bases outside the gene matches: 16. The CDR3 is 19 amino acids. The germline CDR1 and CDR2 sequences are SGHTA and FQGNSA. The CDR3 reads CASSLYPPGQGFSNYGYTF. CDR3 nucleotide sequence: TGTGCCAGCAGCCTCTACCCCCCGGGACAGGGTTTTTCTAACTATGGCTACACCTTC. The whole variable domain, remainder taken from reference TRBV7-2 and TRBJ1-2, is GAGVSQSPSNKVTEKGKDVELRCDPISGHTALYWYRQSLGQGLEFLIYFQGNSAPDKSGLPSDRFSAERTGGSVSTLTIQRTQQEDSAVYLCASSLYPPGQGFSNYGYTFGSGTRLTVV.

CDR3 DNA: TGTGCCAGCAGTTACCGCAACCGGCGGGAGACCCAGTACTTC. Encoded protein: CASSYRNRRETQYF. The chain uses TRBV6-2 or TRBV6-3 and TRBJ2-5; D remains unclear. The CDR3 extends over 14 amino acids. The V gene lost 2 bases and the J gene lost 5 bases, with 12 bases spanning the gap. Germline CDR1 reads MNHEY; CDR2 reads SVGEGT.

This clone has a single count. The gene calls are TRBV4-1 and TRBJ2-5; 8 positions match TRBD1. CDR1 is MGHRA and CDR2 is YSYEKL in the germline V gene. V lost 4 bases to trimming and J lost 4 bases; unmatched junction nucleotides: 17. CDR3 size: 18 residues. CDR3 amino acids: CASSPAGDRGGVGETQYF. As DNA, the CDR3 is TGCGCCAGCAGCCCGGCTGGTGACAGGGGAGGCGTAGGAGAGACCCAGTACTTC.

The rearrangement links TRBV25-1 to TRBJ2-1, with TRBD2 identical over 7 bases. Germline CDR1 and CDR2: MGHDK and SYGVNS. V trimming: 4 bases; J trimming: 9 bases; junction bases outside the gene matches: 12. The CDR3 runs 15 residues. The CDR3, as DNA: TGTGCCAGCAGTGGGCGGGGGTACCCAACGGGTGAGCAGTTCTTC. Residues: CASSGRGYPTGEQFF.

The chain recombines TRBV9 with TRBJ1-6; 7 nucleotides agree with TRBD1. The trim removed 4 bases at V and 8 bases at J, leaving 12 bases unmatched. Germline CDR1 reads SGDLS; CDR2 reads YYNGEE. The CDR3 is made up of 16 amino acids. CDR3 residues: CASSTSGQVGDSPLHF. For the CDR3, the DNA is TGTGCCAGCAGCACTAGCGGACAGGTTGGAGATTCACCCCTCCACTTT.

The V and J genes are TRBV25-1 and TRBJ1-1; TRBD1 matches at 11 bases. This CDR3 region has 17 residues. Losses at the gene ends were 5 bases for V and 1 base for J; bases not matched to a gene: 9. Looked up from germline, CDR1 is MGHDK and CDR2 is SYGVNS. The CDR3 here is CASSIGTGGRRNTEAFF. CDR3 nucleotides: TGTGCCAGCAGTATAGGGACAGGGGGTCGTAGGAACACTGAAGCTTTCTTT.

This clone was seen only a few times. The V gene is TRBV7-9, the J gene TRBJ2-1; no clear D gene. V lost 1 base, J lost 4 bases, and 8 bases lay in between. Germline V gives CDR1 SEHNR, CDR2 FQNEAQ (reference sequence). The CDR3 extends over 14 amino acids. The CDR3 coding sequence is TGTGCCAGCAGCTTAGTGGCCTCATACAATGAGCAGTTCTTC. It specifies CASSLVASYNEQFF.

Only a few counts were recorded for this clone. This chain links TRBV3-1 (or the pseudogene TRBV3-2) with TRBJ2-7; 9 nucleotides match TRBD2. The J segment lost 3 bases and the V segment lost 4 bases, leaving 4 bases of the junction unmatched. Germline lookup yields CDR1 LGHDT and CDR2 YNNKEL (reference sequence). This CDR3 contains 14 residues. CDR3 nucleotides: TGTGCCAGCAGCCGCTTGACTAGCGGCTACGAGCAGTACTTC. Translated, it gives CASSRLTSGYEQYF.

This chain links TRBV7-2 with TRBJ2-7; D gene ambiguous. The CDR3 runs 13 residues. Germline CDR1 SGHTA, CDR2 FQGNSA. V was trimmed by 5 bases and J by 2 bases, leaving 10 bases between them. The CDR3 region is CASSPGFPYEQYF. CDR3 DNA sequence: TGTGCCAGCAGCCCAGGTTTTCCCTACGAGCAGTACTTC. The whole variable domain, filled in from reference TRBV7-2 and TRBJ2-7, reads GAGVSQSPSNKVTEKGKDVELRCDPISGHTALYWYRQSLGQGLEFLIYFQGNSAPDKSGLPSDRFSAERTGGSVSTLTIQRTQQEDSAVYLCASSPGFPYEQYFGPGTRLTVT.

The chain recombines TRBV4-1 with TRBJ2-1; 9 nucleotides agree with TRBD2. Germline CDR1 is MGHRA and CDR2 is YSYEKL. The CDR3 loop spans 16 amino acids. The J segment lost 8 bases and the V segment lost 2 bases, leaving 10 bases of the junction unmatched. The CDR3 loop reads CASSQSPRGGPYEQFF. For the CDR3, the DNA is TGCGCCAGCAGCCAATCTCCGCGGGGGGGCCCCTATGAGCAGTTCTTC.